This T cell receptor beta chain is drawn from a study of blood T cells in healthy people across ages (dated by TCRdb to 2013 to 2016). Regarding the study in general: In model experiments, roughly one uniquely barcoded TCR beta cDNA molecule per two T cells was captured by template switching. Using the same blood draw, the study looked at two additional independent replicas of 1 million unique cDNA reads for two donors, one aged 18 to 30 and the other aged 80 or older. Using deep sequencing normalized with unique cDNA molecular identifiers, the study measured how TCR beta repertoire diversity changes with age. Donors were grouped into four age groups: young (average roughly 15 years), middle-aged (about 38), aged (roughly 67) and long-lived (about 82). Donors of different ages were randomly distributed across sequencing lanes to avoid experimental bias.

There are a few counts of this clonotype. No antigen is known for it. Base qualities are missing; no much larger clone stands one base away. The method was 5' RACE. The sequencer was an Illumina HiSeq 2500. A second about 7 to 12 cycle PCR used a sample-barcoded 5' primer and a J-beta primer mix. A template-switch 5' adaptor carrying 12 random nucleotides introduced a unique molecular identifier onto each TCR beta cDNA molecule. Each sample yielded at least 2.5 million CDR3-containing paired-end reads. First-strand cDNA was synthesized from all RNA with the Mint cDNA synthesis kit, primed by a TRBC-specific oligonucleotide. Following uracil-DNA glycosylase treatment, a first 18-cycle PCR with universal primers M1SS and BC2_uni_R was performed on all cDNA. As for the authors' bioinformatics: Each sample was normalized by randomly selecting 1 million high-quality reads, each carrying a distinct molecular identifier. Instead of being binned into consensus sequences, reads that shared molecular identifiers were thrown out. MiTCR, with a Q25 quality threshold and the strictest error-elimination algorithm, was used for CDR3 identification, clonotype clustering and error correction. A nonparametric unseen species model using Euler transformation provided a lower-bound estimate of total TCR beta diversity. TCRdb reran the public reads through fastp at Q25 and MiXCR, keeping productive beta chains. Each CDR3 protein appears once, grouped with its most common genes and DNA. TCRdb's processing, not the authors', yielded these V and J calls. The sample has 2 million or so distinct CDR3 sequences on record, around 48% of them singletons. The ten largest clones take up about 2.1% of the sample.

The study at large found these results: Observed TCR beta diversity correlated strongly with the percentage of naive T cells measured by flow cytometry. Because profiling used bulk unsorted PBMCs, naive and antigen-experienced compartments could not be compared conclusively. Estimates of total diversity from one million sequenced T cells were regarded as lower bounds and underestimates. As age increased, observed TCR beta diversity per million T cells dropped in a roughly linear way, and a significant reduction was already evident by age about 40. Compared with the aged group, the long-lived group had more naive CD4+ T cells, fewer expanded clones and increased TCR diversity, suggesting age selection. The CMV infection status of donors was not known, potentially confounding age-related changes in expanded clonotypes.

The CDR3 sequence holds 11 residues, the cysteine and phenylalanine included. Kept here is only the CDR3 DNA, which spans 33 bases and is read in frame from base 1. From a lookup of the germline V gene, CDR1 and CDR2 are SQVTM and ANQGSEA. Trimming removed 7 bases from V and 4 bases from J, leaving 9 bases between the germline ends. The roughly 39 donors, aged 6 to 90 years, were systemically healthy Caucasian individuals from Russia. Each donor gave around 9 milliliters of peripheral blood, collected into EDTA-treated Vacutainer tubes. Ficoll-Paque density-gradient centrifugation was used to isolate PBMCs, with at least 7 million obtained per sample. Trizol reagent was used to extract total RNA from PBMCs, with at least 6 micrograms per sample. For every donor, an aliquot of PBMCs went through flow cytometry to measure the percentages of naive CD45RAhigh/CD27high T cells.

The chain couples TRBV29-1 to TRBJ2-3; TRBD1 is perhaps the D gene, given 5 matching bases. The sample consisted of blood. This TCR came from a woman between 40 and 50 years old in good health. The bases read TGCAGCGCTAAAGGGGCAGATACGCAGTATTTT. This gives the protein CSAKGADTQYF.